This T cell receptor (beta chain) stems from a study of CD8 T cells in Susac syndrome. The overall study: Within the group of sequenced Susac syndrome patients, five or six had active disease and roughly eight were in remission. When their blood was taken, the Susac syndrome patients had either not yet had any therapy, were taking corticosteroids, or were taking intravenous immunoglobulin alone.

Study observations and caveats: Sixteen Susac-specific public clones were found in total CD8+ repertoires and five in CD8+ TEMRA repertoires. An acknowledgment was made by the study that its TCR sequencing and HLA analysis involved relatively few individuals.

In the case of this clonotype: No antigen is known for it.

The ends were cut back, 9 bases at V and 3 bases at J, with 14 bases in the middle. This CDR3 comprises 14 residues. CDR1 is SGHAT, CDR2 FQNNGV, per germline. When the RNA was reverse transcribed, random hexamers were used with an input of about 0.5 to 1 ug. Via MiXCR, TCRdb re-called the immunoSEQ multiplex PCR reads, giving one row per CDR3 protein. The sample shows about 84,000 distinct CDR3 sequences, roughly 96% of them seen only once. The rearrangement uses TRBV11-2 and TRBJ2-2; the D gene is possibly TRBD1 (6 bases). Source material: CD8+ T cells from PBMCs. The sequence derives from a human donor with Susac syndrome. As DNA, the CDR3 is TGTGCCAGGCCCTCAGGGGCTCACACCGGGGAGCTGTTTTTT. This codes for CARPSGAHTGELFF.